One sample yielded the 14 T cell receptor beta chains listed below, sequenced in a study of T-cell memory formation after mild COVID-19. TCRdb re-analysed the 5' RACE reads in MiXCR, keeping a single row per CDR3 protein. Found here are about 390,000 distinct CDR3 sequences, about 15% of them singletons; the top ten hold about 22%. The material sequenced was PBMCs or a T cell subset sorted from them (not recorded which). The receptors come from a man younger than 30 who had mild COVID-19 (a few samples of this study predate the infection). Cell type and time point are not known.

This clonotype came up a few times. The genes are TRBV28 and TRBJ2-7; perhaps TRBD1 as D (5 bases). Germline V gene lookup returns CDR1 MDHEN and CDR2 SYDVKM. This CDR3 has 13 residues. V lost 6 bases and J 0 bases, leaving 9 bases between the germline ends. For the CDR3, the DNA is TGTGCCAGCAGGACAGCGAGCTCCTACGAGCAGTACGTC. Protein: CASRTASSYEQYV.

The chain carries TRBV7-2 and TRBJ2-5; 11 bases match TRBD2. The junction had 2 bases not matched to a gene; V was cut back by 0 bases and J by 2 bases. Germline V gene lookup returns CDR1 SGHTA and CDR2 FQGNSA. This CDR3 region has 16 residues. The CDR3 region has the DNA TGTGCCAGCAGCTTAGCTGGGACTAGCGGACAAGAGACCCAGTACTTC. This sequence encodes CASSLAGTSGQETQYF.

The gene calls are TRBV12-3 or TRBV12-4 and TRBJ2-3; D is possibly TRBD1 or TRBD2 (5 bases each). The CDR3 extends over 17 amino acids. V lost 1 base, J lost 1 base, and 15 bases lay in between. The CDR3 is CASSLGRWLGGTDTQYF. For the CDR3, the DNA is TGTGCCAGCAGTTTAGGCCGCTGGCTGGGGGGCACAGATACGCAGTATTTT.

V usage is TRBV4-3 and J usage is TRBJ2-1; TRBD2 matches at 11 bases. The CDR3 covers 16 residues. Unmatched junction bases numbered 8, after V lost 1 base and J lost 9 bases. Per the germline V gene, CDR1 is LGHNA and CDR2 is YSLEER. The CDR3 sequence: CASSQAIAGGPIEQFF. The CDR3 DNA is TGCGCCAGCAGCCAAGCAATAGCGGGGGGGCCGATTGAGCAGTTCTTC.

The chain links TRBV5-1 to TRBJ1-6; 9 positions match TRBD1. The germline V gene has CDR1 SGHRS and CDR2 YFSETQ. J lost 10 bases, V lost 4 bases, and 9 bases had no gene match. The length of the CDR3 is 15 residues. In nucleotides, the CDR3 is TGCGCCAGCAGCCCCGGGACAGGGAAGGACTCACCCCTCCACTTT. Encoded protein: CASSPGTGKDSPLHF.

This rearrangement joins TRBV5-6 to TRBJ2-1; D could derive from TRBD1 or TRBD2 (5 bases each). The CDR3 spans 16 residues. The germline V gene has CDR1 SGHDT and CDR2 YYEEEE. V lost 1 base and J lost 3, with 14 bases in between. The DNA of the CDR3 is TGTGCCAGCAGCTTGTGGGCAGGGAGTGTCTACAATGAGCAGTTCTTC. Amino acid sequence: CASSLWAGSVYNEQFF.

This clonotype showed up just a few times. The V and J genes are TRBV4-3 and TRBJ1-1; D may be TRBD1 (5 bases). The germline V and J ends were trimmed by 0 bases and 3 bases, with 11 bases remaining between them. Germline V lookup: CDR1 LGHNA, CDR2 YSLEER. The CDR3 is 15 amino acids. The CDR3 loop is CASSQDDSRYTEAFF. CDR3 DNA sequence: TGCGCCAGCAGCCAAGATGACAGCAGGTACACTGAAGCTTTCTTT.

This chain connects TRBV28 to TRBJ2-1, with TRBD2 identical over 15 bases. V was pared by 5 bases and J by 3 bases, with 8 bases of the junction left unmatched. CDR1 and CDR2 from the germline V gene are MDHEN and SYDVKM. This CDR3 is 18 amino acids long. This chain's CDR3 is CASSPRTSGGVGYNEQFF. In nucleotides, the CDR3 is TGTGCCAGCAGTCCCCGGACTAGCGGGGGGGTTGGCTACAATGAGCAGTTCTTC.

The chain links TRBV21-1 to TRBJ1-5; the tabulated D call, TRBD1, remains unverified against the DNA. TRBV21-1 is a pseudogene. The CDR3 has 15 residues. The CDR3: CATSLPWGVNQPQHF. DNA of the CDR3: TGTGCCACCAGCCTCCCGTGGGGCGTCAATCAGCCCCAGCATTTT.

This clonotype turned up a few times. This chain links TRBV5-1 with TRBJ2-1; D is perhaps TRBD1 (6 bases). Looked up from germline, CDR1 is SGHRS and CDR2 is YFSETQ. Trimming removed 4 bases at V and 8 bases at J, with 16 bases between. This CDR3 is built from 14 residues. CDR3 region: CASSGLTGGHEQFF. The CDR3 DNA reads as TGCGCCAGCAGCGGTTTGACAGGCGGGCATGAGCAGTTCTTC.

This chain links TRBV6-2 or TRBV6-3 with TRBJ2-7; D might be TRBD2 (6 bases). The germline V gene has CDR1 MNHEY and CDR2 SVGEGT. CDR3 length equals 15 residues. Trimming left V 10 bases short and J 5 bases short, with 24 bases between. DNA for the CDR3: TGTGCCACCGGGATAAAACTAGCACCGCCAGACGAGCAGTACTTC. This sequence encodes CATGIKLAPPDEQYF.

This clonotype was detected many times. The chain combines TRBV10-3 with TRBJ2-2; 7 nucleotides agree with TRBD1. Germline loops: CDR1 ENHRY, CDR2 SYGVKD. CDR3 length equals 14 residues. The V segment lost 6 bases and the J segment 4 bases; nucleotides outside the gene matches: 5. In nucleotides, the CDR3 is TGTGCCATCAGAAGACAGGGTGCCACCGGGGAGCTGTTTTTT. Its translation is CAIRRQGATGELFF.

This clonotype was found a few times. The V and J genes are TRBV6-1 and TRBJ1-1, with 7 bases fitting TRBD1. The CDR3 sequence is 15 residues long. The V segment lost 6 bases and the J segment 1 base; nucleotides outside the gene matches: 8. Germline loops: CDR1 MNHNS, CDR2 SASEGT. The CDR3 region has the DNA TGTGCCAGCAGACGCGGGACAGCGTCGAACACTGAAGCTTTCTTT. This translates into CASRRGTASNTEAFF.

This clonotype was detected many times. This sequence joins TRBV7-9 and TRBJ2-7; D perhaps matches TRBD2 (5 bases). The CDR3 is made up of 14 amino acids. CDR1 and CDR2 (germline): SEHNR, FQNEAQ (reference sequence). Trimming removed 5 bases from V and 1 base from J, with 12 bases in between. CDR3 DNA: TGTGCCAGCAGCCCAACCCGGGGATCCTACGAGCAGTACTTC. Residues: CASSPTRGSYEQYF.